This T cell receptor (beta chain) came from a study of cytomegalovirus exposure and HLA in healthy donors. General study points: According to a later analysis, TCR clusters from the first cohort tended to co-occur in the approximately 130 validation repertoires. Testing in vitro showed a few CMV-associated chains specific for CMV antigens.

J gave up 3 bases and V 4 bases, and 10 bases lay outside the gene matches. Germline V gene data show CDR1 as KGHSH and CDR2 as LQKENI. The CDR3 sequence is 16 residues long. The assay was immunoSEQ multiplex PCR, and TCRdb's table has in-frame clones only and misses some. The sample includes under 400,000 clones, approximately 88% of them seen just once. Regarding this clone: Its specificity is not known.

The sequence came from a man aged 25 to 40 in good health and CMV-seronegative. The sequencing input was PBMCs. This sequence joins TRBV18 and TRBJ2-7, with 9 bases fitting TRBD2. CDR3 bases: TGTGCCAGCTCACTTAGCGGGGGCATCGTCAACTACGAGCAGTACTTC. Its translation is CASSLSGGIVNYEQYF.